The rows below give T cell receptor beta chains drawn from one sample of a study of blood T cell repertoires in COVID-19. Sequencing used immunoSEQ multiplex PCR; TCRdb keeps in-frame clones, though not all of them. The sample carries some 110,000 clones, roughly 85% recorded once. Sequenced input: peripheral blood. These receptors were collected from a man aged 40-49 years with acute or convalescent COVID-19. CDR3s include the opening cysteine and the closing phenylalanine or tryptophan. A D gene is named only where the DNA matches it firmly. Rows give clone size only sometimes, using once, few, many, or a class for an expanded clone.

j_call v_call d_call clone_size cdr3_nt cdr3_aa
TRBJ2-3 TRBV27 TRBD2 NA TGTGCCAGTGTAGCGGGAGGAACAGATACGCAGTATTTT CASVAGGTDTQYF
TRBJ2-1 TRBV5-4 TRBD2 NA TGTGCCAGCGCCAATTCCGGGGAGGGCCTGAACAATGAGCAGTTCTTC CASANSGEGLNNEQFF
TRBJ1-2 TRBV5-4 NA NA TGTGCCAGCAGCTTGGGGCTTGGCTACACCTTC CASSLGLGYTF
TRBJ1-1 TRBV7-9 NA NA TGTGCCAGCAGCTTAAATAGTGGAGCACTTTCTGAAGCTTTCTTT CASSLNSGALSEAFF
TRBJ1-2 TRBV5-1 NA once TGCGCCAGCAGCTTGCAAGGAGGGCGCTATGGCTACACCTTC CASSLQGGRYGYTF
TRBJ2-1 TRBV4-2 TRBD2 NA TGTGCCAGCAGCCCTACTAGCGGGAGTTACAATGAGCAGTTCTTC CASSPTSGSYNEQFF
TRBJ2-3 TRBV7-2 NA NA TGTGCCAGCAGCTTATATACAGATACGCAGTATTTT CASSLYTDTQYF
TRBJ2-7 TRBV6-5 NA NA TGTGCCAGCAGTACTCGACAGTTCGAGCAGTACTTC CASSTRQFEQYF
TRBJ1-1 TRBV7-3 NA NA TGTGCCAGCAGCTTGAAGAGGAACACTGAAGCTTTCTTT CASSLKRNTEAFF
TRBJ1-1 TRBV10-2 TRBD1 NA TGCGCCAGCAGTGGTGGGACAGGGGACTTAAAGGCTTTCTTT CASSGGTGDLKAFF
TRBJ2-1 TRBV19 NA NA TGTGCCAGTCGGTGGAGGGATTCGGGGAGGAATGAGCAGTTCTTC CASRWRDSGRNEQFF
TRBJ1-4 TRBV2 TRBD1 NA TGTGCCAGCACCCGACAGGGGGATAATGAAAAACTGTTTTTT CASTRQGDNEKLFF
TRBJ1-2 TRBV2 TRBD1 NA TGTGCCAGCAGTGATACCGGGACAGGGTATGGCTACACCTTC CASSDTGTGYGYTF
TRBJ2-3 TRBV5-1 TRBD2 NA TGCGCCAGCAGCGGCGGGAGTGCCGAGGCGCAGTATTTT CASSGGSAEAQYF
TRBJ1-1 TRBV6-5 NA NA TGTGCCAGCAGGACAGGAACTGAAGCTTTCTTT CASRTGTEAFF
TRBJ2-5 TRBV4-2 TRBD2 NA TGTGCCAGCAGCCTAGCGACTAGCGGGGGTGGGGAGACCCAGTACTTC CASSLATSGGGETQYF
TRBJ2-7 TRBV7-9 TRBD1 NA TGTGCCAGCAGCCCAATCGACAGGGGGCTTTACGAGCAGTACTTC CASSPIDRGLYEQYF
TRBJ2-4 TRBV19 TRBD2 NA TGTGCCACCACTAGCGGGAGCTCCAAAAACATTCAGTACTTC CATTSGSSKNIQYF
TRBJ2-5 TRBV14 NA NA TGTGCCAGCAGGGGCCAGGGCCAAGAGACCCAGTACTTC CASRGQGQETQYF
TRBJ2-5 TRBV3-1/TRBV3-2 TRBD2 NA TGTGCCAGCAGCCCCACCCATCTAGCGGTCCAAGAGACCCAGTACTTC CASSPTHLAVQETQYF
TRBJ1-5 TRBV28 NA NA TGTGCCAGCAGTTTATTGGCGGGACAGCCCCAGCATTTT CASSLLAGQPQHF
TRBJ1-3 TRBV5-4 TRBD1 few TGTGCCAGCAGCTTGGGGGGGACAGCCGGAAACACCATATATTTT CASSLGGTAGNTIYF